This TCR beta chain was sequenced during a study of T cells after yellow fever vaccination (dated by TCRdb to the late 2010s). The study in broad terms: The SMART-Seq v4 Ultra Low Input RNA kit was used to prepare libraries from fractions with low cell numbers. Two healthy male donors made up the cohort, one aged 18 to 29 years and the other aged 30 to 39 years. Blood was collected at multiple timepoints before and after primary and secondary immunization, and bulk PBMC replicates and cell subsets were isolated. To follow T-cell clones before and after primary and booster YFV17D yellow fever vaccination, bulk TCR alpha and beta repertoires were sequenced over time.

This clonotype came up many times. There is no known antigen for this receptor. No qualities accompany the bases; no much larger clone lies one base away. TCR cDNA was synthesized by 5'RACE template switching, which introduced a universal primer site and unique molecular identifiers. Priming for cDNA synthesis came from both the TCR alpha and TCR beta constant segments. Two PCR steps were used to amplify libraries, with sample barcodes and sequencing adapters being added in the second step. Libraries were sequenced on Illumina HiSeq 2500 (2x100 bp) or NovaSeq (2x150 bp). Regarding the original processing steps: MIGEC handled demultiplexing of reads and collapsing into UMI consensus sequences, while MiXCR performed V(D)J alignment. Vaccine-responding clonotypes were identified with edgeR using replicate PBMC samples, with FDR below 0.01 and a log2 fold change above 5 up to day 15 being required. CD4 or CD8 identity was assigned to each bulk clonotype according to whether the clonotype was present at higher abundance in the sequenced CD4 repertoire or the sequenced CD8 repertoire. TCRdb reprocessed the public reads (quality trimming at Q25 with fastp, clone calling with MiXCR) and kept in-frame beta chains. Every CDR3 protein is listed once, alongside the most common genes and DNA of its rows. These V and J calls rely on TCRdb rather than the paper's analysis. This sample holds some 150,000 distinct CDR3 sequences; more than 6.5% were observed only once. The biggest ten clones account for about 0.6% of the sample.

For CDR1 and CDR2, the germline V gene lists SGHAT and FQNNGV. The CDR3 spans 14 residues, from the cysteine through the phenylalanine. Only the CDR3 region is kept as DNA, spanning 42 bases read in frame from base 1. The junction shows trimming of 11 bases on V and 1 base on J, and the gene matches do not reach 5 bases of it. The label giving this sample's treatment or condition can be read as: live attenuated yellow fever vaccine strain. PBMCs were isolated from peripheral blood using a standard Ficoll-Paque protocol. Dynabeads CD4 and CD8 positive selection kits were used to isolate the CD4 and CD8 T-cell fractions. RNA was extracted with TriZol from bulk PBMCs, CD4 and CD8 fractions, and dextramer-positive and dextramer-negative fractions. What the work shows at the level of the full study, not this receptor alone: Because abundant contaminating clonotypes from the bulk population could be contained in FACS-sorted repertoires, computational filtering was required. Because the study included only a couple of donors, the extent to which the findings can be generalized is limited. A small share of clonotypes occurred in both CD4 and CD8 compartments, likely arising from convergent recombination. After the booster, most clones that had expanded after primary vaccination were detected again (roughly 95% of CD4 and around nine tenths of CD8), suggesting broad maintenance of memory. The secondary T-cell response was weaker than the primary response but faster, peaking on day 5 instead of day 15.

The TCR sequence derives from a man between 25 and 39 years old who received the YFV17D yellow fever vaccine. The material sequenced was CD4+ T cells sorted from PBMCs, taken 10 days after the yellow fever booster vaccination. This chain is built from TRBV11-2 and TRBJ2-2; TRBD1 aligns with 9 central bases. At the DNA level, the sequence is TGTGCCGGCCACAGGGGGCTGAACACCGGGGAGCTGTTTTTT. Translated, this gives CAGHRGLNTGELFF.